The entry that follows covers one TCR beta chain sequence. The CDR3 contains 14 residues. The data were obtained in a study of blood T cell repertoires in COVID-19. Overall study: Spain, Italy and the United States supplied samples that represented acute and convalescent COVID-19. PBMCs, B-cell-depleted T cells, or T cells were the source of the cDNA or gDNA that made up the material.

Per the original methods: Using reference gene primer amplification, nucleated cell counts were estimated. Profiling relied on immunoSEQ multiplex PCR, and the TCRdb table lists in-frame clones only, not all of them. Clonal size and the V and J genes are those of that table, whereas D and trimming came from the DNA. The sample lists 110,000 to 150,000 clones, 84% occurring once. Source material: peripheral blood. This chain uses TRBV21-1 with TRBJ2-5; TRBD2 is taken as the D call from the table, unchecked against the DNA. TRBV21-1 is marked as a pseudogene. The clonotype comes from a human donor in a cohort sampled during active COVID-19. In DNA form, the CDR3 reads TGTGCCAGCAGCAATCCGAAACGGGGAGAGACCCAGTACTTC. Amino acid sequence: CASSNPKRGETQYF.